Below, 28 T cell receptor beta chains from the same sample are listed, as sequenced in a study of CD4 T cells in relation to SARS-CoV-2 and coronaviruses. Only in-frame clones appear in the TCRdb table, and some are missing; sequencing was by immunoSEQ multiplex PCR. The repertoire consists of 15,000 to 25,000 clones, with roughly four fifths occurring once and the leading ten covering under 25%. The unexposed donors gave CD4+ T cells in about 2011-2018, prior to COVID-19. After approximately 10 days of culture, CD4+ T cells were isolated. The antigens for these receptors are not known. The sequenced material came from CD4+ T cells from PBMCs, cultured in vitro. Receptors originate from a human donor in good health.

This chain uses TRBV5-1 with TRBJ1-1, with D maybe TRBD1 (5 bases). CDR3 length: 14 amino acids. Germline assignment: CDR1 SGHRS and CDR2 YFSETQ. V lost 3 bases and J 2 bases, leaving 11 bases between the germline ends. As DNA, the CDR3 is TGCGCCAGCAGCTACCAGACAGCCAACACTGAAGCTTTCTTT. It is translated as CASSYQTANTEAFF.

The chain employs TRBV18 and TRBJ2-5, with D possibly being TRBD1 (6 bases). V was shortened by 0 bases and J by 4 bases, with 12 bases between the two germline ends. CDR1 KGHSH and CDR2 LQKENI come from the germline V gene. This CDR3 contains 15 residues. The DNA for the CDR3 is TGTGCCAGCTCACCACCGCAGGAACAGGGAGAGACCCAGTACTTC. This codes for CASSPPQEQGETQYF.

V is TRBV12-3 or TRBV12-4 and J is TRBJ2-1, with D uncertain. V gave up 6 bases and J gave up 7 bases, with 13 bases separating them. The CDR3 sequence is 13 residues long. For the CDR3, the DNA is TGTGCCAGCAGGGGCGACGGTCTAAATGAGCAGTTCTTC. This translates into CASRGDGLNEQFF.

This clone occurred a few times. The CDR3 spells CASSRGQGGTEKLFF. The CDR3 DNA sequence: TGTGCCAGCTCACGAGGACAGGGCGGGACTGAAAAACTGTTTTTT. The V gene is TRBV18, the J gene TRBJ1-4; 8 nucleotides align to TRBD1. CDR1 and CDR2 (germline): KGHSH, LQKENI. The CDR3 has 15 residues. J lost 7 bases, V lost 4 bases, and 8 bases had no gene match.

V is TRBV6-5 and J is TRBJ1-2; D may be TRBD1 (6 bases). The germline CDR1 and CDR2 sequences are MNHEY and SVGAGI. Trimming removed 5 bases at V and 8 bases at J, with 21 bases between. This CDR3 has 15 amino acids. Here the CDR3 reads CASSNDRSPHRGYTF. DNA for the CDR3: TGTGCCAGCAGTAACGACAGGTCCCCCCACAGGGGCTACACCTTC.

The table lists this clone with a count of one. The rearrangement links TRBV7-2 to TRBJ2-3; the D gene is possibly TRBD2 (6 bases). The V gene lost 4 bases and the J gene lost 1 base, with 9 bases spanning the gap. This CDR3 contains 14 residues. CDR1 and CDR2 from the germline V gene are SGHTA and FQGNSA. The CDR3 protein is CASSSERGTDTQYF. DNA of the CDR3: TGTGCCAGCAGCTCCGAGCGGGGCACAGATACGCAGTATTTT. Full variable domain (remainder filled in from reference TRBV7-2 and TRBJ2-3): GAGVSQSPSNKVTEKGKDVELRCDPISGHTALYWYRQSLGQGLEFLIYFQGNSAPDKSGLPSDRFSAERTGGSVSTLTIQRTQQEDSAVYLCASSSERGTDTQYFGPGTRLTVL.

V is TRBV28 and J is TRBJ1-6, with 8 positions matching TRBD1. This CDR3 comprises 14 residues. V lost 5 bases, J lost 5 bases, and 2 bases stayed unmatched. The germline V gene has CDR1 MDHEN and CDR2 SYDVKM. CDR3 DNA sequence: TGTGCCAGCAGTCAGACAGGGGATAATTCACCCCTCCACTTT. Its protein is CASSQTGDNSPLHF.

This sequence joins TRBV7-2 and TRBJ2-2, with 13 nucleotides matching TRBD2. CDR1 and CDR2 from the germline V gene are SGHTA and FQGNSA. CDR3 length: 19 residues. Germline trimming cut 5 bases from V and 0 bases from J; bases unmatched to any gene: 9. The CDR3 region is CASSPRLAGGLTNTGELFF. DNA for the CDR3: TGTGCCAGCAGCCCAAGACTAGCGGGAGGATTGACGAACACCGGGGAGCTGTTTTTT.

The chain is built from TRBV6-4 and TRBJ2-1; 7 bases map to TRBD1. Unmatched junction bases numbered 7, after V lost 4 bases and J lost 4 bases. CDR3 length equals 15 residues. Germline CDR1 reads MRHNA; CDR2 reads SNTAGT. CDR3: CASSGTGEEYNEQFF. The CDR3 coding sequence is TGTGCCAGCAGTGGGACAGGCGAAGAATACAATGAGCAGTTCTTC.

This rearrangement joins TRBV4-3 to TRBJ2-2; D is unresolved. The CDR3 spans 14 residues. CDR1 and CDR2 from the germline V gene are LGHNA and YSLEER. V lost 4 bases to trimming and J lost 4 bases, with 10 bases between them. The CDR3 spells CASSRRTLTGELFF. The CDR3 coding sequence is TGCGCCAGCAGCCGTCGGACCCTCACCGGGGAGCTGTTTTTT.

CDR3 bases: TGTGCCAGTAGTATGAGGGGATTAGGCAATCAGCCCCAGCATTTT. Translating gives CASSMRGLGNQPQHF. The genes are TRBV19 and TRBJ1-5, with TRBD1 as a possible D gene (5 bases). The CDR3 consists of 15 residues. V shed 3 bases and J shed 2 bases, with 11 bases lying between them. Germline assignment: CDR1 LNHDA and CDR2 SQIVND (reference sequence). Based on the CDR3 plus reference TRBV19 and TRBJ1-5, the full variable domain is DGGITQSPKYLFRKEGQNVTLSCEQNLNHDAMYWYRQDPGQGLRLIYYSQIVNDFQKGDIAEGYSVSREKKESFPLTVTSAQKNPTAFYLCASSMRGLGNQPQHFGDGTRLSIL.

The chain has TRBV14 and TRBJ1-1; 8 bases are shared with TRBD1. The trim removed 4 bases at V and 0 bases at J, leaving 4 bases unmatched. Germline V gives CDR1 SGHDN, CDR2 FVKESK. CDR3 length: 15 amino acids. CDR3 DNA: TGTGCCAGCAGCCCGAGGACAGGGATGAACACTGAAGCTTTCTTT. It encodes CASSPRTGMNTEAFF.

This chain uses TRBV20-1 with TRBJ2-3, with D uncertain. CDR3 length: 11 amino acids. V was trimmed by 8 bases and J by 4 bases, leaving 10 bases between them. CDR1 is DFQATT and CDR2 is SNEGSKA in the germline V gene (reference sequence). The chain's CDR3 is CSTRHADTQYF. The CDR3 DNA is TGCAGTACCCGCCACGCAGATACGCAGTATTTT.

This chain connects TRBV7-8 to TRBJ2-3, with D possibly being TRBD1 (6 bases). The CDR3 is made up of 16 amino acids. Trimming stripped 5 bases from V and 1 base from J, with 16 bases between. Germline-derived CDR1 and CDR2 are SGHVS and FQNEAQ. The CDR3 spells CASSPSSTGRTDTQYF. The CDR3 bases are TGTGCCAGCAGCCCCTCGTCCACAGGGCGCACAGATACGCAGTATTTT.

The CDR3 sequence: CASLEGGGGFMNTEAFF. DNA for the CDR3: TGTGCCAGCCTCGAGGGTGGGGGGGGCTTCATGAACACTGAAGCTTTCTTT. The chain employs TRBV28 and TRBJ1-1, with D perhaps TRBD1 (6 bases). The CDR3 length is 17 residues. Trimming cost V 8 bases and J 0 bases, with 22 bases left between them. Germline CDR1 reads MDHEN; CDR2 reads SYDVKM.

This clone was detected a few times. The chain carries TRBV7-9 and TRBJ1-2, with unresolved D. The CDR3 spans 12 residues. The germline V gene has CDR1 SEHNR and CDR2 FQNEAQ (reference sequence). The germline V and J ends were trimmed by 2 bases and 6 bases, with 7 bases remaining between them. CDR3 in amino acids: CASSLTVDGYTF. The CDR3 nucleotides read TGTGCCAGCAGCTTAACAGTGGATGGCTACACCTTC.

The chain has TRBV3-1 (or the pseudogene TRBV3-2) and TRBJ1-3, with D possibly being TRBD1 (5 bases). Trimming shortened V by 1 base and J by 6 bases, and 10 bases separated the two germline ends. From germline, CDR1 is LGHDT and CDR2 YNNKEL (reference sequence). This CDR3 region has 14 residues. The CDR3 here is CASSQAGGENTIYF. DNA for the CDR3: TGTGCCAGCAGCCAAGCGGGGGGGGAAAACACCATATATTTT.

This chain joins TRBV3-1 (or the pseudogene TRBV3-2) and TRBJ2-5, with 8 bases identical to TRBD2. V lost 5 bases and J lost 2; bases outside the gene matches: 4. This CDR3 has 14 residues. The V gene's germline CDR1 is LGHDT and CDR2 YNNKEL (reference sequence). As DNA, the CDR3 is TGTGCCAGCAGCAAGTTAGCGGGACAAGAGACCCAGTACTTC. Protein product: CASSKLAGQETQYF.

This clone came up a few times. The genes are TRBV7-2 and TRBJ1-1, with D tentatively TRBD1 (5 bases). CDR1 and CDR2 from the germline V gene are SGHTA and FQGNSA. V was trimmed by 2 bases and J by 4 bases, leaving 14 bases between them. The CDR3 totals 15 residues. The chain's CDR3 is CASSLKLGEITEAFF. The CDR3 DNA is TGTGCCAGCAGCTTAAAGTTGGGGGAAATCACTGAAGCTTTCTTT.

CDR3 sequence reads: CASSYVGRSNIGELFF. The CDR3 DNA reads TGTGCCAGCAGTTACGTGGGACGGAGTAATATCGGGGAGCTGTTTTTT. V is TRBV6-5 and J is TRBJ2-2, with D perhaps TRBD1 or TRBD2 (5 bases each). From germline, CDR1 is MNHEY and CDR2 SVGAGI. V was shortened by 2 bases and J by 7 bases, with 17 bases between the two germline ends. This CDR3 region has 16 residues.

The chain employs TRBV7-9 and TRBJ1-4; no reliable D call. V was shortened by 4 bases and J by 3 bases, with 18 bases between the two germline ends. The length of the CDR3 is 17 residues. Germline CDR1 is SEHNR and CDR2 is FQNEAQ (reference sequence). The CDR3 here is CASSSSPGGGANEKLFF. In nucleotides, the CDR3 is TGTGCCAGCAGCTCGTCTCCGGGAGGCGGGGCTAATGAAAAACTGTTTTTT. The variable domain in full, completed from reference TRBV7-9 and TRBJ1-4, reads DTGVSQNPRHKITKRGQNVTFRCDPISEHNRLYWYRQTLGQGPEFLTYFQNEAQLEKSRLLSDRFSAERPKGSFSTLEIQRTEQGDSAMYLCASSSSPGGGANEKLFFGSGTQLSVL.

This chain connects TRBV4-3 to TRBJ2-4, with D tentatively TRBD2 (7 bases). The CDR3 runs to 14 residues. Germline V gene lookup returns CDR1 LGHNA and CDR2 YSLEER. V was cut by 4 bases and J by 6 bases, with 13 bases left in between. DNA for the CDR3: TGCGCCAGCAGCCCCCGGGGGGCCGGAAACATTCAGTACTTC. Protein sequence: CASSPRGAGNIQYF.

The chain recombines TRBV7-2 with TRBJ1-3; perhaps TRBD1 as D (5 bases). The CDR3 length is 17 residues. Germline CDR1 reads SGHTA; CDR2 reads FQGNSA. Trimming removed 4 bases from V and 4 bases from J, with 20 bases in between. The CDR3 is CASSSEGQSVGGNTIYF. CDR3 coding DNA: TGTGCCAGCAGCTCAGAGGGGCAAAGCGTTGGAGGAAACACCATATATTTT.

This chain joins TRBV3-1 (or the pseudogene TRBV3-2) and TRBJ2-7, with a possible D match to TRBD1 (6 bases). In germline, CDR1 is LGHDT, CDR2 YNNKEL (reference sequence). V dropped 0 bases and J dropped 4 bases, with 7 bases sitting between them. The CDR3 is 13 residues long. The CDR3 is CASSQDRGYEQYF. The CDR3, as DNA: TGTGCCAGCAGCCAAGATAGGGGGTACGAGCAGTACTTC.

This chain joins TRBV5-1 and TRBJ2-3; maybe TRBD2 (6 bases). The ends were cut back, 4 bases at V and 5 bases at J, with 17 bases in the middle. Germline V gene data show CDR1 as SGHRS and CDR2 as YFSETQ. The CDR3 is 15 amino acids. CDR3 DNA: TGCGCCAGCAGCCCCATCGGGGCGCGGGGAGATACGCAGTATTTT. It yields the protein CASSPIGARGDTQYF.

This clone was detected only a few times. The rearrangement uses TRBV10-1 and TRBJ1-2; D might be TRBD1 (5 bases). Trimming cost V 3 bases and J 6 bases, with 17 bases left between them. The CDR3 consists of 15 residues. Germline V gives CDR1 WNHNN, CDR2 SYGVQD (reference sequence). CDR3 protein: CASSEWRGDPDGYTF. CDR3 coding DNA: TGCGCCAGCAGTGAATGGCGAGGGGACCCTGATGGCTACACCTTC.

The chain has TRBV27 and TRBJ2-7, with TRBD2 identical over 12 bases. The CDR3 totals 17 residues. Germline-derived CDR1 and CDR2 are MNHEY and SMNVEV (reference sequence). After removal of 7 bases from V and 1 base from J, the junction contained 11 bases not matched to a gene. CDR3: CASTSLAGGLGSYEQYF. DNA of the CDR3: TGTGCCAGCACTTCCCTAGCGGGGGGGCTTGGGTCCTACGAGCAGTACTTC.

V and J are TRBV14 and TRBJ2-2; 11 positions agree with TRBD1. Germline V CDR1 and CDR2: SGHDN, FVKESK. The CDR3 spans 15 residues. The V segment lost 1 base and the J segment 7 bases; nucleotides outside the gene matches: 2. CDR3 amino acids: CASSQGTGGYGELFF. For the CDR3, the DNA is TGTGCCAGCAGCCAAGGGACAGGGGGCTACGGGGAGCTGTTTTTT.